This is a list of T cell receptor beta chains from one sample in a study of molecular identifiers for immune sequencing clone quantification. TCRdb recomputed calls from the PCR reads with MiXCR, one row per CDR3 protein. This sample has tens of thousands of distinct CDR3 sequences; more than 35% occur once, and the top ten carry around 4%. The material sequenced was naive CD8+ T cells from blood, with Jurkat cell RNA spiked in. These receptors were collected from a human donor in good health. Some libraries in this study had Jurkat cell RNA spiked in. CDR3s include the opening cysteine and the closing phenylalanine or tryptophan. The order of the fields is CDR3 DNA, CDR3 protein, J gene, clone size, D gene, V gene. A D gene is named only where the DNA matches it firmly. Part of the rows lack a size; the others show once, few, many or a class for expanded clones.

TGTGCCAGCAGCCGGGATCCAACTAATGAAACACTGTTTTTT	CASSRDPTNETLFF	TRBJ1-4	NA	NA	TRBV7-6
TGCAGTGCTAGTGAGTACCAAGAGACCCAGTACTTC	CSASEYQETQYF	TRBJ2-5	NA	NA	TRBV20-1
TGTGCCAGTAGTCCCGGGACAGGGTGGTTCGGCATTCAGTGCTTC	CASSPGTGWFGIQCF	TRBJ2-4	NA	TRBD1	TRBV19
TGTGCCAGCAGCTTGTCGGGGTTCTTTCCAGATACGCAGTATTTT	CASSLSGFFPDTQYF	TRBJ2-3	NA	NA	TRBV5-6
TGTGCCAGCAGTTTATCTATTAGGCGGGGCAAAACCTACAATGAGCAGTTCTTC	CASSLSIRRGKTYNEQFF	TRBJ2-1	NA	NA	TRBV27
TGTGCCAGCAGCCAAGACGGCAGTTCGAACACTGAAGCTTTCTTT	CASSQDGSSNTEAFF	TRBJ1-1	few	NA	TRBV4-2
TGTGCCAGCACCCGCCCCGGGACACTAGAGACCCAGTACTTC	CASTRPGTLETQYF	TRBJ2-5	many	NA	TRBV28
TGTGCCAGCAGTTTATTGATGGGGGATCAGCCCCAGCATTTT	CASSLLMGDQPQHF	TRBJ1-5	many	NA	TRBV28
TGCAGTGCTAGGACAGGCGACGCTTACGAGCAGTACTTC	CSARTGDAYEQYF	TRBJ2-7	few	NA	TRBV20-1
TGTGCCACCAGTGATTATTCTAGCAATCAGCCCCAGCATTTT	CATSDYSSNQPQHF	TRBJ1-5	many	NA	TRBV24-1
TGTGCCAGCAGCTTGGTATACGCTAGCACAGATACGCAGTATTTT	CASSLVYASTDTQYF	TRBJ2-3	few	NA	TRBV11-2
TGTGCCAGCAGCTTCCGGAGCCCCCAAGAGACCCAGTACTTC	CASSFRSPQETQYF	TRBJ2-5	NA	NA	TRBV7-9
TGTGCCAGCAGCCCGGGACGGCGGACCACAGATCCGCAGTATTTT	CASSPGRRTTDPQYF	TRBJ2-3	NA	NA	TRBV11-2
TGTGCCAGCAGCCCCGAGGAGGGCCGCGCGCAGTACTTC	CASSPEEGRAQYF	TRBJ2-7	NA	NA	TRBV13
TGTGCCAGCAGCTTGGGGTGGGGAGCGCTCGCCTACGAGCAGTACTTC	CASSLGWGALAYEQYF	TRBJ2-7	NA	NA	TRBV7-6
TGTGCCAGCAGCTTAGTTCGGACAGGGCGTACTGAAGCTTTCTTT	CASSLVRTGRTEAFF	TRBJ1-1	many	TRBD1	TRBV7-2
TGTGCCAGCAGTTTAATGGGATTCCCCCCAGATACGCAGTATTTT	CASSLMGFPPDTQYF	TRBJ2-3	NA	NA	TRBV27
TGTGCCAGCAGTTCCCGGATGAACACTGAAGCTTTCTTT	CASSSRMNTEAFF	TRBJ1-1	many	NA	TRBV28
TGCGCCAGCAGCCAAGATTCGGGGCCTTATCAGCCCCAGCATTTT	CASSQDSGPYQPQHF	TRBJ1-5	many	NA	TRBV4-3
TGTGCCAGCAGCCAAGGGGGGACAGGACGTAATCAGCCCCAGCATTTT	CASSQGGTGRNQPQHF	TRBJ1-5	NA	TRBD1	TRBV3-1
TGTGCCAGCAGCCCCAGCGGGAGATTGTGGTCCTACAATGAGCAGTTCTTC	CASSPSGRLWSYNEQFF	TRBJ2-1	few	TRBD2	TRBV4-2
TGCGCCAGCAGCCAAGAGGCCCAGTCCAAAGGGGAGCAGTTCTTC	CASSQEAQSKGEQFF	TRBJ2-1	NA	NA	TRBV4-1
TGCAGTGCTCTGACAGCTCACAAAGAGCCCCAGTACTTC	CSALTAHKEPQYF	TRBJ2-5	NA	NA	TRBV20-1
TGTGCCAGCAGTCCGGGACAGGACCAAGAGACCCAGTACTTC	CASSPGQDQETQYF	TRBJ2-5	many	TRBD1	TRBV28
TGTGCCAGCAGGAGTAGGGGAGGCTACGAGCAGTACTTC	CASRSRGGYEQYF	TRBJ2-7	NA	NA	TRBV27